Sequencing of this TCR beta chain was carried out in a study of CD8+CD57+ T cells in acquired aplastic anemia. Study context: Yields of DNA that came from sorted CD4+ and CD8+ cells averaged roughly 3.3 ug.

Germline-derived CDR1 and CDR2 are KGHDR and SFDVKD. V lost 5 bases to trimming and J lost 3 bases; unmatched junction nucleotides: 5. The CDR3 runs 15 residues. TCR beta VDJ and CDR3 profiling used genomic DNA as template. Via MiXCR, TCRdb re-called the reads, giving one row per CDR3 protein. The repertoire has 60,000 or so distinct CDR3 sequences, around 55% of them found once; the top ten carry 2% to 2.5%. Notes on the study in general: Significance was not reached for CD8+ Simpson's diversity between patients and controls. The study identified about 30 CD8+ CDR3 sequences shared by patients and controls.

Turning to this clonotype: Its antigen is as yet unknown.

Material for sequencing was sorted CD4+, CD8+, or CD8+CD57+ T cells (not recorded which) from PBMCs. The chain recombines TRBV24-1 with TRBJ2-1; 8 bases are a match to TRBD1. The sequence was collected from a human donor in good health, serving as a control. CDR3 residues: CATSGKGQDYNEQFF. The CDR3 bases are TGTGCCACCAGTGGTAAGGGACAGGACTACAATGAGCAGTTCTTC.